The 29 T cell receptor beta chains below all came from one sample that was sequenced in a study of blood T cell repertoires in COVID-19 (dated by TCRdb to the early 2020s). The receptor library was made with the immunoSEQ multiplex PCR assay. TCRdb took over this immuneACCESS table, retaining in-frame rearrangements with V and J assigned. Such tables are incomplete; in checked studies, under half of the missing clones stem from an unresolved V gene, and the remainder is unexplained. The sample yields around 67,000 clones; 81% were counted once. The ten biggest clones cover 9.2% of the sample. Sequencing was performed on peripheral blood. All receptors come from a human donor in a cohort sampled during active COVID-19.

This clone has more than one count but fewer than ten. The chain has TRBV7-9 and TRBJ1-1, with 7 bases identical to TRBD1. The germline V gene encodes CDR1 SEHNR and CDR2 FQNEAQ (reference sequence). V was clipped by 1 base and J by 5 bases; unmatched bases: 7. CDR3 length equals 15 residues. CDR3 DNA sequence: TGTGCCAGCAGCTTAGGAGGAGGGGGCGAGACTGAAGCTTTCTTT. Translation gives CASSLGGGGETEAFF.

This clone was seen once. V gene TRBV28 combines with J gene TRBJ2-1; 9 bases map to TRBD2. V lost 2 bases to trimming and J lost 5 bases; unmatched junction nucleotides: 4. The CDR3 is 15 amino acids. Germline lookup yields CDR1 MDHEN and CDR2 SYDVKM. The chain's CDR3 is CASSLAGGAHNEQFF. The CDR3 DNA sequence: TGTGCCAGCAGTTTAGCGGGAGGGGCACACAATGAGCAGTTCTTC.

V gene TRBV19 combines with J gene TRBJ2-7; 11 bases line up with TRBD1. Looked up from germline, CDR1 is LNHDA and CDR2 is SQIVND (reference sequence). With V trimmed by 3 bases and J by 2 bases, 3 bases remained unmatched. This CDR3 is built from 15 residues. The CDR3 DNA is TGTGCCAGTAGTATGGGGGGACAGGGGGCCTACGAGCAGTACTTC. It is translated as CASSMGGQGAYEQYF.

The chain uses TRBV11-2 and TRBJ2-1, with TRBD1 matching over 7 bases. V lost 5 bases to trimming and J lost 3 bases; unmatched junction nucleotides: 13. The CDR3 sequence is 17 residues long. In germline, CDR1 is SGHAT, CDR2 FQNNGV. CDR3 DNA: TGTGCCAGCAGCCATCACGGGGACAGCTATTACTACAATGAGCAGTTCTTC. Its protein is CASSHHGDSYYYNEQFF. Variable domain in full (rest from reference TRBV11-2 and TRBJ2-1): EAGVAQSPRYKIIEKRQSVAFWCNPISGHATLYWYQQILGQGPKLLIQFQNNGVVDDSQLPKDRFSAERLKGVDSTLKIQPAKLEDSAVYLCASSHHGDSYYYNEQFFGPGTRLTVL.

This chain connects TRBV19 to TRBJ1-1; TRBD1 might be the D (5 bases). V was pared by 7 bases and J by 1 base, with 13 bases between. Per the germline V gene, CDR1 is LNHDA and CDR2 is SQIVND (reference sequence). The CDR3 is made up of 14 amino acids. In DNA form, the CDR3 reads TGTGCCAGTACCAAACAGGCAAGGAACACTGAAGCTTTCTTT. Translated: CASTKQARNTEAFF.

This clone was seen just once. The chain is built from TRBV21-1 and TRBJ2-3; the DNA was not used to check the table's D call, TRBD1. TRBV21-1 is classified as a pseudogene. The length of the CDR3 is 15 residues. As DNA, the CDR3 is TGTGCCAGCAGCTTCGGACAGGGATGGACAGATACGCAGTATTTT. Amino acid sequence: CASSFGQGWTDTQYF.

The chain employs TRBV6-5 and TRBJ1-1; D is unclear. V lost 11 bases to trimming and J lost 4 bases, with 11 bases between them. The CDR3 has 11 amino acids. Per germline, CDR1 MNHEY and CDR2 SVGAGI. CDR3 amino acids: CALREVTEAFF. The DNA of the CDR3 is TGTGCCCTCCGCGAAGTCACTGAAGCTTTCTTT.

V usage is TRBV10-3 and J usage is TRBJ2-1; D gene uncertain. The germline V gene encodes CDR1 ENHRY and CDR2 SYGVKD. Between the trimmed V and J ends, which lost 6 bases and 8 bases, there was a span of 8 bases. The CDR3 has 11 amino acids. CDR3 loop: CAISLRDEQFF. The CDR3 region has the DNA TGTGCCATCAGCCTGCGCGATGAGCAGTTCTTC.

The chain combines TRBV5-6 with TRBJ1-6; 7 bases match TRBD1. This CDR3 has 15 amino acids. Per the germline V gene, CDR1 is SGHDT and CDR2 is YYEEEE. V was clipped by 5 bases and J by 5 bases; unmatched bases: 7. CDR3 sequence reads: CASRFRDSHNSPLHF. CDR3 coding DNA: TGTGCCAGCAGGTTCCGGGACAGCCATAATTCACCCCTCCACTTT. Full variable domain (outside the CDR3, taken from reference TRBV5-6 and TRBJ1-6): DAGVTQSPTHLIKTRGQQVTLRCSPKSGHDTVSWYQQALGQGPQFIFQYYEEEERQRGNFPDRFSGHQFPNYSSELNVNALLLGDSALYLCASRFRDSHNSPLHFGNGTRLTVT.

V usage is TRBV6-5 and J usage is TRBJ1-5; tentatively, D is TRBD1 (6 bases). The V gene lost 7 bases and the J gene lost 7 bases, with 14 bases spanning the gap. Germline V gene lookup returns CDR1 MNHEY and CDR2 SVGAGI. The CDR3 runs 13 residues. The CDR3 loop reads CASMVQGGQPQHF. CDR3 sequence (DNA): TGTGCCAGCATGGTACAGGGCGGCCAGCCCCAGCATTTT.

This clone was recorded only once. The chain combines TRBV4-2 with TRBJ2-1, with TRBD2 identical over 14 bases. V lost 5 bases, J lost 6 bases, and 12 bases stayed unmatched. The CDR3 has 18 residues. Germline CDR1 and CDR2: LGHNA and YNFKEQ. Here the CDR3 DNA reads TGTGCCAGCAGCTTGATCCCCGGGACTAGCGGGAGCGCCAATGAGCAGTTCTTC. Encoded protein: CASSLIPGTSGSANEQFF.

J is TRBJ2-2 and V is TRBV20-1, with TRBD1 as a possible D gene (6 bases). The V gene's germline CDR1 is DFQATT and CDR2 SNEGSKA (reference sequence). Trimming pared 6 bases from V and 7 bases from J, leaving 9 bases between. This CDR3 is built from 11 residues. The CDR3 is CSARTVGELFF. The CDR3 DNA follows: TGCAGTGCCAGGACAGTCGGGGAGCTGTTTTTT.

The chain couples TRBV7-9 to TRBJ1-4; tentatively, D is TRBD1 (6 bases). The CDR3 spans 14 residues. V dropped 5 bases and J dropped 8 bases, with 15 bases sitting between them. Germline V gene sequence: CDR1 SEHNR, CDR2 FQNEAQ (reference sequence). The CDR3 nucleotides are TGTGCCAGCAGCGACACCGACAGGCTCGAAAAACTGTTTTTT. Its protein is CASSDTDRLEKLFF.

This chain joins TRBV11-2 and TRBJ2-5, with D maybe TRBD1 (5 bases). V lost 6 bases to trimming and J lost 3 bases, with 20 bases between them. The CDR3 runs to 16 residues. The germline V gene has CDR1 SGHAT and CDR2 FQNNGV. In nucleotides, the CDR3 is TGTGCCAGCAGTCCCAGCACTTCAGGGTGGGAAGAGACCCAGTACTTC. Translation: CASSPSTSGWEETQYF.

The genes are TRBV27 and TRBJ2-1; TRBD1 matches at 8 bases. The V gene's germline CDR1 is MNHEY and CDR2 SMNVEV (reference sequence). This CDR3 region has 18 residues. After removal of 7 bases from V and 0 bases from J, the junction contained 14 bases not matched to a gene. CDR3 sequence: CASTPGTGRPGSYNEQFF. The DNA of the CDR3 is TGTGCCAGCACTCCCGGGACAGGACGACCAGGCTCCTACAATGAGCAGTTCTTC.

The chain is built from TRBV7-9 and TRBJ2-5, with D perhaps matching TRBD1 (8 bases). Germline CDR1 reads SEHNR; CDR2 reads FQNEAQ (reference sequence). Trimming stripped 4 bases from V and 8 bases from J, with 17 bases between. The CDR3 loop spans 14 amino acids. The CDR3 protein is CASSSRTGGETQYF. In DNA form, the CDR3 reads TGTGCCAGCAGCTCCCGCACAGGGGGGGAAACCCAGTACTTC.

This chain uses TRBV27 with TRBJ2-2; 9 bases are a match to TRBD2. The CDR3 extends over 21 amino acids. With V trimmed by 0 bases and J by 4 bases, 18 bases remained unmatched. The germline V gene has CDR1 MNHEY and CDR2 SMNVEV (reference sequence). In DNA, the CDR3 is TGTGCCAGCAGTTTATCGAAGGGGACAGAGACTAGCGGAGCCGTCACCGGGGAGCTGTTTTTT. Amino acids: CASSLSKGTETSGAVTGELFF.

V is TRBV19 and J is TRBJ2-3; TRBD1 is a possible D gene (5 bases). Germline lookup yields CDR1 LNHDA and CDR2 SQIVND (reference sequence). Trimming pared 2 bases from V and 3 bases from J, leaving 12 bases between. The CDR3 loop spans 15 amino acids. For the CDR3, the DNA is TGTGCCAGTAGTATAATGGGGCAGAAAACAGATACGCAGTATTTT. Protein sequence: CASSIMGQKTDTQYF. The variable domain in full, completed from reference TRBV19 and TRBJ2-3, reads DGGITQSPKYLFRKEGQNVTLSCEQNLNHDAMYWYRQDPGQGLRLIYYSQIVNDFQKGDIAEGYSVSREKKESFPLTVTSAQKNPTAFYLCASSIMGQKTDTQYFGPGTRLTVL.

Here the CDR3 DNA reads TGTGCAGGTCGCTCCCGGACTACTAGAAATGAGCAGTTCTTC. Encoded protein: CAGRSRTTRNEQFF. This chain links TRBV12-2 with TRBJ2-1; TRBD2 is the table's D call and was not checked against the DNA. TRBV12-2 has pseudogene status. The CDR3 covers 14 residues.

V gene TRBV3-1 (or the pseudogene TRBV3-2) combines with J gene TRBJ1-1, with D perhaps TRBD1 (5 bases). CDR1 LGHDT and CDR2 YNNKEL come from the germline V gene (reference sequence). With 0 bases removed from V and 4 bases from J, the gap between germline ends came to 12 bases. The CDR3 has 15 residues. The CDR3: CASSQEVAGVTEAFF. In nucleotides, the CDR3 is TGTGCCAGCAGCCAAGAGGTAGCGGGGGTCACTGAAGCTTTCTTT.

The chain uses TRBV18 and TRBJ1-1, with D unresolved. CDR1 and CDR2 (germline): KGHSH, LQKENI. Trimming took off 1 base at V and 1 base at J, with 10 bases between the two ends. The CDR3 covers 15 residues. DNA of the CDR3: TGTGCCAGCTCACCACAGAAACGGGGGAACACTGAAGCTTTCTTT. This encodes CASSPQKRGNTEAFF.

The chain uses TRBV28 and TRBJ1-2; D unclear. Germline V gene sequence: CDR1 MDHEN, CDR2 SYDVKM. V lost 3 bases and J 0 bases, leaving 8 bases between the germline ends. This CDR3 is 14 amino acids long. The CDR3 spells CASSFGGTNYGYTF. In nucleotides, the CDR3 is TGTGCCAGCAGTTTCGGCGGGACTAACTATGGCTACACCTTC.

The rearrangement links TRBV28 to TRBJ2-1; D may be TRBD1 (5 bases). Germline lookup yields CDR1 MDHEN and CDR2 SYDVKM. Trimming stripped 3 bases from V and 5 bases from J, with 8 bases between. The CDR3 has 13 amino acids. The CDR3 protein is CASSFGADNEQFF. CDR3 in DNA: TGTGCCAGCAGTTTTGGGGCAGACAATGAGCAGTTCTTC.

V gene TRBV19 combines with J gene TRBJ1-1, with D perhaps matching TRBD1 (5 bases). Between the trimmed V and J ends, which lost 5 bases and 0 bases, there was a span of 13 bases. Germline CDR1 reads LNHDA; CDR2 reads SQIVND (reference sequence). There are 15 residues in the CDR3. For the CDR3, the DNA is TGTGCCAGTAGTTGGGGCACTAACATGAACACTGAAGCTTTCTTT. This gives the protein CASSWGTNMNTEAFF.

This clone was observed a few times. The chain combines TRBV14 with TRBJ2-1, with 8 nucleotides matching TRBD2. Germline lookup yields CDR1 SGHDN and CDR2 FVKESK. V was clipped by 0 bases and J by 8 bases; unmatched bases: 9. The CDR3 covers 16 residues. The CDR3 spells CASSQELSGSIDEQFF. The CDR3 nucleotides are TGTGCCAGCAGCCAAGAATTGAGCGGGAGCATCGATGAGCAGTTCTTC.

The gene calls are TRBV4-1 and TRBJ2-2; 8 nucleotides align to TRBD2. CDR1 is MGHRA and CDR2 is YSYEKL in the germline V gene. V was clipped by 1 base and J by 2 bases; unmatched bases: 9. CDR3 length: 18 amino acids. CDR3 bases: TGCGCCAGCAGCCAAGTTCTCACTAGCGGTCAAAACACCGGGGAGCTGTTTTTT. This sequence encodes CASSQVLTSGQNTGELFF.

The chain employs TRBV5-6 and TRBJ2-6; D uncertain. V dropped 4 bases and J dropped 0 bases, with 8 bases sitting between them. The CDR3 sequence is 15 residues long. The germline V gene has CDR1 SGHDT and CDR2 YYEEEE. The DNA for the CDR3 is TGTGCCAGCAGCCGAGCCTACTCTGGGGCCAACGTCCTGACTTTC. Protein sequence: CASSRAYSGANVLTF.

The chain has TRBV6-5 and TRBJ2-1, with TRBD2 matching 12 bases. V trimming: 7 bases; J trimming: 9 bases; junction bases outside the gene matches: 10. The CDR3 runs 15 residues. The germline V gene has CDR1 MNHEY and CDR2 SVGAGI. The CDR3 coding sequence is TGTGCCAGCACCCGGACTAGCGGGATCTCGAGTGAGCAGTTCTTC. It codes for CASTRTSGISSEQFF.

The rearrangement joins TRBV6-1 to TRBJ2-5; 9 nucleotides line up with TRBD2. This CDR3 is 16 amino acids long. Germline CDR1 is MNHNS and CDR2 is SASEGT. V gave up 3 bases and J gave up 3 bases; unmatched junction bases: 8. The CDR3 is CASSDLPGLAEETQYF. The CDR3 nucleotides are TGTGCCAGCAGTGATTTGCCGGGACTAGCTGAAGAGACCCAGTACTTC.